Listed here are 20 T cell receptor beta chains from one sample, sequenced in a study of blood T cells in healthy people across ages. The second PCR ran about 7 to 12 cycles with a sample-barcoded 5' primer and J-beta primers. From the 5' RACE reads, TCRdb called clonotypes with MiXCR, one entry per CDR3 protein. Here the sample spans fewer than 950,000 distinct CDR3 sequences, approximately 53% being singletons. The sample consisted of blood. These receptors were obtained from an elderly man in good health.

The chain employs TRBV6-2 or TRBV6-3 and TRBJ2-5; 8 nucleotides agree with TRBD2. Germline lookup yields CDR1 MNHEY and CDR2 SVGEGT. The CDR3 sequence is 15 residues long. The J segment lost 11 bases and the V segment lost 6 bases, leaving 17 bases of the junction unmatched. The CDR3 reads CASSSGGLDRNEQYF. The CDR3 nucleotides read TGTGCCAGCAGCTCCGGGGGACTAGACAGAAATGAGCAGTACTTC.

CDR3 amino acids: CASSQEQGSLGYEQYF. CDR3 coding DNA: TGTGCCAGCAGCCAAGAACAGGGGTCGCTCGGTTACGAGCAGTACTTC. This sequence joins TRBV3-1 and TRBJ2-5; TRBD1 agrees at 7 bases. The DNA end favors TRBJ2-7, so the J call may be wrong. CDR3 size: 16 residues. Germline-derived CDR1 and CDR2 are LGHDT and YNNKEL (reference sequence).

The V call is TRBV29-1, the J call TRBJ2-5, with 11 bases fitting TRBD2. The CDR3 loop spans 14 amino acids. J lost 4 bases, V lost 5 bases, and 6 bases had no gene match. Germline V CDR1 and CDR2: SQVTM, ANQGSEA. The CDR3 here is CSVSLAGEGETQYF. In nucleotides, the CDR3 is TGCAGCGTTTCACTAGCGGGAGAAGGAGAGACCCAGTACTTC.

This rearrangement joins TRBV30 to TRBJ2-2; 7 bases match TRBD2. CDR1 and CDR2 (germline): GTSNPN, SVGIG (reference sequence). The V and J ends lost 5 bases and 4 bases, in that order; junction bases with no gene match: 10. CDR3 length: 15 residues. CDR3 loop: CAWEVGTMSTGELFF. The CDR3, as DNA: TGTGCCTGGGAGGTCGGGACTATGTCCACCGGGGAGCTGTTTTTT. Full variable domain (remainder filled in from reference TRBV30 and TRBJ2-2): SQTIHQWPATLVQPVGSPLSLECTVEGTSNPNLYWYRQAAGRGLQLLFYSVGIGQISSEVPQNLSASRPQDRQFILSSKKLLLSDSGFYLCAWEVGTMSTGELFFGEGSRLTVL.

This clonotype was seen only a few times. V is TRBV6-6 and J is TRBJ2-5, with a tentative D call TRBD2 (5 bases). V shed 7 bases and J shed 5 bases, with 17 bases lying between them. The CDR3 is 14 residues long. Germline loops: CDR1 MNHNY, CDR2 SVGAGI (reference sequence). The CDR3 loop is CASKPGMGGETQYF. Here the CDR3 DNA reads TGTGCCAGCAAGCCGGGGATGGGCGGGGAGACCCAGTACTTC.

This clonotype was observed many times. The CDR3 nucleotides read TGTGCCAGCAGCCCCTCGGGACAGGGTTTTGGCTACACCTTC. Its translation is CASSPSGQGFGYTF. This chain connects TRBV7-9 to TRBJ1-2; 9 bases are shared with TRBD1. The junction had 8 bases not matched to a gene; V was cut back by 5 bases and J by 7 bases. Germline V gives CDR1 SEHNR, CDR2 FQNEAQ (reference sequence). The CDR3 is made up of 14 amino acids.

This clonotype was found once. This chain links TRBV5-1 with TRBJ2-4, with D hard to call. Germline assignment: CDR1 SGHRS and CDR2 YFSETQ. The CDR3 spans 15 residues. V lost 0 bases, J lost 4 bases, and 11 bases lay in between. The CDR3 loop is CASSLGQILKNIQYF. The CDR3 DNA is TGCGCCAGCAGCTTGGGGCAGATACTTAAAAACATTCAGTACTTC.

CDR3 protein: CSVLRTARLNTEAFF. The DNA for the CDR3 is TGCAGCGTGCTCCGGACAGCAAGGTTGAACACTGAAGCTTTCTTT. The V gene is TRBV29-1, the J gene TRBJ1-1, with D possibly matching TRBD1 (6 bases). This CDR3 has 15 amino acids. V lost 6 bases to trimming and J lost 0 bases, with 17 bases between them. Germline V CDR1 and CDR2: SQVTM, ANQGSEA. The full variable domain, its missing parts supplied by reference TRBV29-1 and TRBJ1-1, is SAVISQKPSRDICQRGTSLTIQCQVDSQVTMMFWYRQQPGQSLTLIATANQGSEATYESGFVIDKFPISRPNLTFSTLTVSNMSPEDSSIYLCSVLRTARLNTEAFFGQGTRLTVV.

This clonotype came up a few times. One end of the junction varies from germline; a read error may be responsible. Here the CDR3 reads CASSLDGTKAFF. The CDR3 nucleotides are TGCGCCAGCAGCTTGGATGGCACTAAAGCTTTCTTT. The chain links TRBV5-1 to TRBJ1-1; D unclear. Per germline, CDR1 SGHRS and CDR2 YFSETQ. The CDR3 is 12 residues long.

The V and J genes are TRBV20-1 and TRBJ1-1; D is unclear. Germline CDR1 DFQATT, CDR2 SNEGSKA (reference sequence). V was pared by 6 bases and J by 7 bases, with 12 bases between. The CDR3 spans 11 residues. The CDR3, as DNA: TGCAGTGCCCGCCCAAAGATTGAAGCTTTCTTT. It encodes CSARPKIEAFF.

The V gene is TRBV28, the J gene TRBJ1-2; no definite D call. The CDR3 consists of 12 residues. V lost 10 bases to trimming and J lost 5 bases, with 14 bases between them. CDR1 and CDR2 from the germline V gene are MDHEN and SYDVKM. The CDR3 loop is CATYYMAYGYTF. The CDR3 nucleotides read TGTGCCACCTACTATATGGCGTATGGCTACACCTTC.

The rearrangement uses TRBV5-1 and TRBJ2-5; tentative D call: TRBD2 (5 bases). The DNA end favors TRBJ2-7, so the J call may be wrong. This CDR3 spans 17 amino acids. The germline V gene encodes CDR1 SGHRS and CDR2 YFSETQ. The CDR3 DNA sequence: TGCGCCAGCAGCTTAGGGAGCCAGACTGGCGGGTTCGACGAGCAGTACTTC. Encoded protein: CASSLGSQTGGFDEQYF.

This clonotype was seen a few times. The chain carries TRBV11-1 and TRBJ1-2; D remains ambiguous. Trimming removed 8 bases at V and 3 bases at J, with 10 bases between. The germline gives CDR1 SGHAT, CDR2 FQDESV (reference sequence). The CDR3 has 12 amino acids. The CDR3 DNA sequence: TGTGCCAGCCGGGGTGGGGACTATGGCTACACCTTC. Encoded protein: CASRGGDYGYTF.

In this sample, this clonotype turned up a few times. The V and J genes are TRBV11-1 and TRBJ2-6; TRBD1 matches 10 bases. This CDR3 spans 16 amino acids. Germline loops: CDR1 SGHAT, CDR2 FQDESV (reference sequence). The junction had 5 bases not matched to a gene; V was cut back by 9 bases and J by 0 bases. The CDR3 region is CASKDRGSSGANVLTF. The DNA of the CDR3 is TGTGCCAGTAAGGACAGGGGGAGCTCTGGGGCCAACGTCCTGACTTTC.

In nucleotides, the CDR3 is TGCAGTGCTAGAGATGCCGCCAGCGGGAAAGTCTACGAGCAGTACTTC. Translating it yields CSARDAASGKVYEQYF. The V call is TRBV20-1, the J call TRBJ2-5; 7 bases are shared with TRBD2. The J call may be in error: the DNA end matches TRBJ2-7 better. The CDR3 contains 16 residues. From germline, CDR1 is DFQATT and CDR2 SNEGSKA (reference sequence).

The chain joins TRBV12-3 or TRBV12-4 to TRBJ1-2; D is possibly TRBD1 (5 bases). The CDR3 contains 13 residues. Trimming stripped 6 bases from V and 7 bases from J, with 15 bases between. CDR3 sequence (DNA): TGTGCCAGCAGCTTTAAGGGGAGGCCTGGCTACACCTTC. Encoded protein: CASSFKGRPGYTF.

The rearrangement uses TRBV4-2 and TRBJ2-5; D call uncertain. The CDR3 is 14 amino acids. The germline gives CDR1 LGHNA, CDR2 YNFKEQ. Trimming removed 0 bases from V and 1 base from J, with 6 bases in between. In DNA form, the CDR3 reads TGTGCCAGCAGCCAAGATGCCGGCCAAGAGACCCAGTACTTC. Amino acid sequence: CASSQDAGQETQYF.

The CDR3 DNA is TGTGCCAGCAGATCTCACCCTTACCGGGACAGGGCTTCGGAGACCCAGTACTTC. Translated: CASRSHPYRDRASETQYF. The V gene is TRBV7-8, the J gene TRBJ2-5; 9 bases are a match to TRBD1. The CDR3 runs to 18 residues. V was clipped by 6 bases and J by 5 bases; unmatched bases: 19. Germline-derived CDR1 and CDR2 are SGHVS and FQNEAQ.

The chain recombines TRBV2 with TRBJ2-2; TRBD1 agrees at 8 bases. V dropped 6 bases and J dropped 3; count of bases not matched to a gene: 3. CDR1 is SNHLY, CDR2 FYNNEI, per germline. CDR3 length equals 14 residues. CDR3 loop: CASRDRVDTGELFF. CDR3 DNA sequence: TGTGCCAGCAGGGACAGGGTGGACACCGGGGAGCTGTTTTTT.

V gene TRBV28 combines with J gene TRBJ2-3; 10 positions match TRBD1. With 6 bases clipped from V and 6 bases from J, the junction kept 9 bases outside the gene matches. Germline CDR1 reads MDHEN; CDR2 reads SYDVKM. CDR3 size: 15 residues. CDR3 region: CASRKDRGLGDTQYF. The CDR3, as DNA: TGTGCCAGCAGAAAAGACAGGGGGCTGGGTGATACGCAGTATTTT.